The clone carrying this TCR gamma chain came up a few times. The TCRdb record carries a much larger clone's protein, which differs from this DNA's translation at residue 3; a read error is the likely cause, and the protein listed here is the DNA translation. The record originates from a study of gamma-delta T cells after stem cell transplantation. TCRdb re-processed the RT-PCR reads via CATT. There are 2,000 to 2,500 gamma-chain clones in the sample; 5% to 7.5% occur only once, and around two thirds lies in the top ten. Germline V gives CDR1 VENAVY, CDR2 YDSYNSRV. The CDR3 runs 11 residues. The origin of this receptor is a human donor. It is not recorded whose cells these are; they may come from a transplant donor. This rearrangement joins TRGV8 to TRGJ1 or TRGJ2. Since TCRdb gives no J gene, matching the DNA to germline was used here to assign it. The specimen was gamma-delta T cells. CDR3 sequence (DNA): TGTGCCAACTGGGATTATTATAAGAAACTCTTT. This encodes CANWDYYKKLF.